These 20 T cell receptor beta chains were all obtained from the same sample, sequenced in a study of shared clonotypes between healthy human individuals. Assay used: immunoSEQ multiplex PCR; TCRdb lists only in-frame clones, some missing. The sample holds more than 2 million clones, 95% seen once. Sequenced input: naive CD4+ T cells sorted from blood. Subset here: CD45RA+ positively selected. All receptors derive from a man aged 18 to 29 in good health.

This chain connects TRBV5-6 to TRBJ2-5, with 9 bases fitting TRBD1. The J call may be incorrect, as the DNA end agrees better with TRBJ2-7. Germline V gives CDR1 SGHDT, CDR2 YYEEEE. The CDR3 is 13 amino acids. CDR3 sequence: CASSLAGQGEQYF. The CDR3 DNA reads TGTGCCAGCAGCTTGGCGGGACAGGGCGAGCAGTACTTC.

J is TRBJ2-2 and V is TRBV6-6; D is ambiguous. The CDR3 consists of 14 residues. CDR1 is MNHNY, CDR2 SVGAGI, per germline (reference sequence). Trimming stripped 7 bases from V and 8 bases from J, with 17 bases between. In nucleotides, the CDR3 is TGTGCCAGCACCAGGAGCGATCGTGGGGGGGAGCTGTTTTTT. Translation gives CASTRSDRGGELFF.

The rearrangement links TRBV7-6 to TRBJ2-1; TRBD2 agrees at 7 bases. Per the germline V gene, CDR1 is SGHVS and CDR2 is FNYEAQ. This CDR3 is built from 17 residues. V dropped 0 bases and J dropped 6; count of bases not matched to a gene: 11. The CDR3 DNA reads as TGTGCCAGCAGCTTAGCTTTAGCGGGCCTAACCCTCAATGAGCAGTTCTTC. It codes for CASSLALAGLTLNEQFF. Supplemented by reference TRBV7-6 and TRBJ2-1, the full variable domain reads GAGVSQSPRYKVTKRGQDVALRCDPISGHVSLYWYRQALGQGPEFLTYFNYEAQQDKSGLPNDRFSAERPEGSISTLTIQRTEQRDSAMYRCASSLALAGLTLNEQFFGPGTRLTVL.

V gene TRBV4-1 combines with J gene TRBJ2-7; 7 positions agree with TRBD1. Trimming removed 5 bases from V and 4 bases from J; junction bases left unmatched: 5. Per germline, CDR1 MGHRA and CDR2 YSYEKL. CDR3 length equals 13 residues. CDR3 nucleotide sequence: TGCGCCAGCAGCACGCGGACAGGTTACGAGCAGTACTTC. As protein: CASSTRTGYEQYF.

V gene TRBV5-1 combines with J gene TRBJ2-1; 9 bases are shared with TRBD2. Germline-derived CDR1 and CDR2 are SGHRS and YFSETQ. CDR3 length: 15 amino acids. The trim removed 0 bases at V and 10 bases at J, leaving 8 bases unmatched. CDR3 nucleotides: TGCGCCAGCAGCTTGGTTCCGGGACTAGCCGCCGAGCAGTTCTTC. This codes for CASSLVPGLAAEQFF. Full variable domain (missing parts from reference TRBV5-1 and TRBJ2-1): KAGVTQTPRYLIKTRGQQVTLSCSPISGHRSVSWYQQTPGQGLQFLFEYFSETQRNKGNFPGRFSGRQFSNSRSEMNVSTLELGDSALYLCASSLVPGLAAEQFFGPGTRLTVL.

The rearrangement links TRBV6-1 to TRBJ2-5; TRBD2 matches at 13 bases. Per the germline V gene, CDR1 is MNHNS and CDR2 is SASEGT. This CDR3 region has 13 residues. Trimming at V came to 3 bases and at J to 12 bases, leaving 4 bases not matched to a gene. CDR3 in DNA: TGTGCCAGCAGTGAGACTAGCGGGGGGCGCAAGTACTTC. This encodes CASSETSGGRKYF.

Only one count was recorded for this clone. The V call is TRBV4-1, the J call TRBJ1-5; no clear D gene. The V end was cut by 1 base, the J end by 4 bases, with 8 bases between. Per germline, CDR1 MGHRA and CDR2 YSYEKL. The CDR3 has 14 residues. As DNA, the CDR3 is TGCGCCAGCAGCCAAGCCTCCGGGAATCAGCCCCAGCATTTT. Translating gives CASSQASGNQPQHF.

CDR3: CASSYVGSNYGYTF. The CDR3 coding sequence is TGTGCCAGCAGTTACGTGGGGTCTAACTATGGCTACACCTTC. The chain recombines TRBV6-6 with TRBJ1-2; D remains ambiguous. Germline V CDR1 and CDR2: MNHNY, SVGAGI (reference sequence). CDR3 length: 14 amino acids. V was trimmed by 2 bases and J by 0 bases, leaving 7 bases between them.

The CDR3 here is CASSLERGTGNGYTF. CDR3 in DNA: TGTGCCAGCAGCTTAGAGAGGGGGACAGGGAATGGCTACACCTTC. The chain joins TRBV7-2 to TRBJ1-2, with TRBD1 matching 9 bases. The trim removed 1 base at V and 6 bases at J, leaving 6 bases unmatched. Germline lookup yields CDR1 SGHTA and CDR2 FQGNSA. This CDR3 contains 15 residues.

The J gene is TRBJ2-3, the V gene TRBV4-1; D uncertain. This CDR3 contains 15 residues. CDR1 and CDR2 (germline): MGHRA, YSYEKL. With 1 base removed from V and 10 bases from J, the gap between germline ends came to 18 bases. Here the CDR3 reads CASSQGDPYIAPQYF. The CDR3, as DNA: TGCGCCAGCAGCCAAGGGGATCCCTATATCGCCCCGCAGTATTTT.

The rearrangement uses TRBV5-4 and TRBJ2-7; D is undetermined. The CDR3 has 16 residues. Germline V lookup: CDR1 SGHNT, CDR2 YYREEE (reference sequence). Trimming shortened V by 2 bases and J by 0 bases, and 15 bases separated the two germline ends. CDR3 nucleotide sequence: TGTGCCAGCAGCTTTCTGGCAGGAACAAGCTCCTACGAGCAGTACTTC. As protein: CASSFLAGTSSYEQYF.

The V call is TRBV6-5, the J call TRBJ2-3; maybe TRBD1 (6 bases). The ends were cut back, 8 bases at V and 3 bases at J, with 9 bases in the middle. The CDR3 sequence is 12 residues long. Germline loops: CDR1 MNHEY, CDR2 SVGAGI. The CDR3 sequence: CASGQGTDTQYF. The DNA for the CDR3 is TGTGCCAGCGGCCAGGGGACAGATACGCAGTATTTT.

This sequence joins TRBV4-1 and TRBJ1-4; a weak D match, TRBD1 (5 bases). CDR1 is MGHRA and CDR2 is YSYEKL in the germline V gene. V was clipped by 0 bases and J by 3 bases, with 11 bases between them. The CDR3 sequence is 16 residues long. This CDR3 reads CASSQDGRGANEKLFF. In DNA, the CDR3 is TGCGCCAGCAGCCAAGATGGAAGGGGTGCTAATGAAAAACTGTTTTTT.

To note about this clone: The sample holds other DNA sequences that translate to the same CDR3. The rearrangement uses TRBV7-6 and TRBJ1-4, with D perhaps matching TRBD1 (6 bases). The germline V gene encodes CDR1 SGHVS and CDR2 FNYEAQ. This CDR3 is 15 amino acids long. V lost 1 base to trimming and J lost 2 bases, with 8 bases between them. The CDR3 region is CASSLGQGTNEKLFF. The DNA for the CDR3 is TGTGCCAGCAGCTTAGGGCAGGGGACTAATGAAAAACTGTTTTTT.

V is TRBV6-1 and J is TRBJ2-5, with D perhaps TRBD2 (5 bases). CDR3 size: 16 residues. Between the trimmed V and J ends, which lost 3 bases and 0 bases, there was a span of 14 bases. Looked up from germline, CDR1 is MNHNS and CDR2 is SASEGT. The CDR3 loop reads CASSDPGLGYQETQYF. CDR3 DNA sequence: TGTGCCAGCAGTGACCCCGGACTGGGGTACCAAGAGACCCAGTACTTC.

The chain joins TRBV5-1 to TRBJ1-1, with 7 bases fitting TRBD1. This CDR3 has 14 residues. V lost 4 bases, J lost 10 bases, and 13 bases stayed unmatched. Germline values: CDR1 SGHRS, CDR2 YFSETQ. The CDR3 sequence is CASSPATGSLTAFF. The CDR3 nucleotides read TGCGCCAGCAGCCCGGCGACAGGGTCTCTTACAGCTTTCTTT. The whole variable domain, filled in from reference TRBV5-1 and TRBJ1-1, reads KAGVTQTPRYLIKTRGQQVTLSCSPISGHRSVSWYQQTPGQGLQFLFEYFSETQRNKGNFPGRFSGRQFSNSRSEMNVSTLELGDSALYLCASSPATGSLTAFFGQGTRLTVV.

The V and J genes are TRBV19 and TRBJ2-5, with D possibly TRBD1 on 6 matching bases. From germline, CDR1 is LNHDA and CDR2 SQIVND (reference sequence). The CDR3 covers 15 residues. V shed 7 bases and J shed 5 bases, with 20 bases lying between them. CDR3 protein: CASKGDGKLPETQYF. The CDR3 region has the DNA TGTGCCAGTAAGGGGGACGGGAAACTTCCCGAGACCCAGTACTTC.

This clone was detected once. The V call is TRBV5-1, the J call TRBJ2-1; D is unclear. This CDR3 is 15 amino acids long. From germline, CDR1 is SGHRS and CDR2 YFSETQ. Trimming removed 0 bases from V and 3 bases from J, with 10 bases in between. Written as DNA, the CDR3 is TGCGCCAGCAGCTTGGTGGCAGAGGTCTACAATGAGCAGTTCTTC. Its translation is CASSLVAEVYNEQFF.

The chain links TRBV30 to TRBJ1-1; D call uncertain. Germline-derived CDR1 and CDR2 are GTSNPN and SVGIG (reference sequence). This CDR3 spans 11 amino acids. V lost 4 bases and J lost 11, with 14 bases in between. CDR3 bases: TGTGCCTGGATGTCCAAATTCAGCGCTTTCTTT. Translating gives CAWMSKFSAFF.

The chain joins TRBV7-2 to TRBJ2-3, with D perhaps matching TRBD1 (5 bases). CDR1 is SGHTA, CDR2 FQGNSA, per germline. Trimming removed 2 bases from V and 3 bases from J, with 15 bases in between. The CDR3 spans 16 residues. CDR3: CASSLFGRGWTDTQYF. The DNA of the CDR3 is TGTGCCAGCAGCTTATTCGGAAGGGGTTGGACAGATACGCAGTATTTT.